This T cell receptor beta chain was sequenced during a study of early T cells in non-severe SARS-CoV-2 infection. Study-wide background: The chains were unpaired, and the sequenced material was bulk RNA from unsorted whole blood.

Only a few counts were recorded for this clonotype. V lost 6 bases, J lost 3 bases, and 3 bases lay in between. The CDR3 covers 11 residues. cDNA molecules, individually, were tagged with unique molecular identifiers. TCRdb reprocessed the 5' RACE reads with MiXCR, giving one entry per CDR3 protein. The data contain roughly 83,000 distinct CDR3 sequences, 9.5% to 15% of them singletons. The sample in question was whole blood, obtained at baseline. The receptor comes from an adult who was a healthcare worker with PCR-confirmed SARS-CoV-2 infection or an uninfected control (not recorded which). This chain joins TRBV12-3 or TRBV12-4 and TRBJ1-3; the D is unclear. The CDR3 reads CASRNGNTIYF. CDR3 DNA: TGTGCCAGCAGAAATGGAAACACCATATATTTT.